This TCR beta chain is from a study of chemoradiotherapy in HPV16-positive cancers. Study information: Functional T-cell assays on a couple of HPV16-positive patients' cells defined candidate HPV-specific clones and common TCR motifs.

Worth noting for this clone: The target antigen is unknown.

Study conclusions and caveats: Candidate HPV-specific clones and E7-related TCR motifs grew in tumor during treatment. Only a couple of HPV16-positive patients supplied the functional HPV-specificity definition. For HPV16-positive patients, expanding HPV-responsive T cells associated with longer recurrence-free survival.

Using immunoSEQ multiplex PCR, the repertoire was profiled, and TCRdb retains in-frame clones only, with some absent. This sample has nearly 9,000 clones, with 70% to 80% found just once. The origin of this receptor is a human donor with HPV-associated anogenital cancer. Sample collection was performed from a patient who underwent chemoradiotherapy.

CDR3 nucleotides: TGTGCCAGCAGCAACACCGGGACAGGGATGTATGGCTACACCTTC. It translates to CASSNTGTGMYGYTF. The chain couples TRBV5-4 to TRBJ1-2; TRBD1 matches 9 bases. CDR1 is SGHNT, CDR2 YYREEE, per germline (reference sequence). The trim removed 4 bases at V and 5 bases at J, leaving 9 bases unmatched. The CDR3 length is 15 residues.